This TCR beta chain was identified in a study of T cells after yellow fever vaccination. Study-wide results and caveats: Clones from primary vaccination mostly reappeared after the booster (96% CD4, approximately 86% CD8). FACS-sorted repertoires might harbor abundant contaminating clonotypes from the bulk population.

CDR1 and CDR2 (germline): SQVTM, ANQGSEA. The CDR3 extends over 13 amino acids. The V and J ends lost 7 bases and 0 bases respectively, with 7 bases between them. In this sample, this clonotype turned up many times. Antigen specificity is unknown. A process of 5'RACE template switching, which added a universal primer site and UMIs, was used to make TCR cDNA. A single record per CDR3 protein comes from TCRdb applying MiXCR to the 5' RACE reads. This sample has under 550,000 distinct CDR3 sequences; just over 20% occur once, and the top ten carry 16%. This material consisted of PBMCs, taken approximately 22 days after the first yellow fever vaccination. The origin of this receptor is a man younger than 30 who received the YFV17D yellow fever vaccine. This sequence joins TRBV29-1 and TRBJ2-6, with D possibly being TRBD2 (5 bases). In DNA form, the CDR3 reads TGCAGCGCTAGCCTCTCTGGGGCCAACGTCCTGACTTTC. Amino acid sequence: CSASLSGANVLTF.